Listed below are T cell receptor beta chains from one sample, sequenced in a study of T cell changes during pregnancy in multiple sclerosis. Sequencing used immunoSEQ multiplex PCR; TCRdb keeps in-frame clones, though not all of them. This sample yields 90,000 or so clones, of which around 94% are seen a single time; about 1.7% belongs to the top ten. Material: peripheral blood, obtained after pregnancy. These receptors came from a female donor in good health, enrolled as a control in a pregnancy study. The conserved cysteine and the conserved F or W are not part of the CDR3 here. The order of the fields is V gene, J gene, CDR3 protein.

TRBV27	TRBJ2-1	ASSSGGMDEQF
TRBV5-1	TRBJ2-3	ASSLGTQASTDTQY
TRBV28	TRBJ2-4	ASSFRGTGGFLGKNIQY
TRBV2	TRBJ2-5	ASRAGTGGPLGETQY
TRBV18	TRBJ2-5	ASSPRTEGAETQY
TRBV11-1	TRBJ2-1	ASSLGRAGVGNEQF
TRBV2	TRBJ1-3	ASSTLSGNTIY
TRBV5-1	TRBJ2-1	ASSLSSDRNNEQF
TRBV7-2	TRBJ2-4	ASSSTGTSGSWGKNIQY
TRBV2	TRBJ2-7	ASSLTDTYEQY
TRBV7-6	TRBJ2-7	ASSRRLALPYEQY
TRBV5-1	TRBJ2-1	ASSLFASGRTDEQF
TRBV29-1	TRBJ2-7	SVSRDNSYEQY
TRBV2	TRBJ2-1	ASSSQGAVDNEQF
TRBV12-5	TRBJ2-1	ASGLSPGNTYNEQF
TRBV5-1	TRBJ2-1	ASSLTGLAGVGEQF
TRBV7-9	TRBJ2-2	ASSPPGLANTGELF
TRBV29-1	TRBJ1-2	SAPTGSYGYT
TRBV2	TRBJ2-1	ASSEFGAGADEQF
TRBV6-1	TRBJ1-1	ASSGRRTGESF
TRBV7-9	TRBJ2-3	ASSPLANTDTQY
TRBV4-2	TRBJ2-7	ASSQETPSSYEQY
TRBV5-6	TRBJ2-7	ASSFPGKREFSHEQY
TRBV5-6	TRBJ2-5	ASSSSSGRWDETQY
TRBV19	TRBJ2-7	ASSRDFPLYEQY
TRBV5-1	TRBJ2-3	ASSLGLAGSTDTQY
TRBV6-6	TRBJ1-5	ASLALTNQPQH
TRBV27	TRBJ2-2	ATRLAGGSNTGELF
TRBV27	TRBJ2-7	ASSLSNSPSYEQY
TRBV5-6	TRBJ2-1	ASSLGQGFYNEQF
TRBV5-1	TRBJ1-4	ASSSGQDHEKLF
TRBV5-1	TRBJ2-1	ASSPGTGGYNEQF
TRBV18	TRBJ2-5	ASSPLAGETQY
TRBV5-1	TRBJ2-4	ASSLDGTGGLNIQY
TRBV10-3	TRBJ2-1	AISESGGSNEQF